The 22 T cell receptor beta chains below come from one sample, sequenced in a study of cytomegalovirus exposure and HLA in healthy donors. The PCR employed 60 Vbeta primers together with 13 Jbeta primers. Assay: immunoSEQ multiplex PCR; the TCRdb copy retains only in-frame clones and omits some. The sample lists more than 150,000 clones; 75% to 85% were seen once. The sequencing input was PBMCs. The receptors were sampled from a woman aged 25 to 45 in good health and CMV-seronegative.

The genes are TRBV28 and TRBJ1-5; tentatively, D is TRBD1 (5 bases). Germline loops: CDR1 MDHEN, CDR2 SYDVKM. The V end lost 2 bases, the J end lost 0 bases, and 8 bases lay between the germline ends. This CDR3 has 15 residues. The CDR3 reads CASSLRGPSNQPQHF. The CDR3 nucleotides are TGTGCCAGCAGTTTAAGGGGCCCTAGCAATCAGCCCCAGCATTTT.

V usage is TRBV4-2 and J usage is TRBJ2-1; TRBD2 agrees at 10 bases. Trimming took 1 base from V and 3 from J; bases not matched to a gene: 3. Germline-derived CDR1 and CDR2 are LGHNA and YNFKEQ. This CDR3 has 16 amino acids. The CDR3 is CASSQVGLADYNEQFF. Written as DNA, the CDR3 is TGTGCCAGCAGCCAAGTCGGACTAGCGGACTACAATGAGCAGTTCTTC.

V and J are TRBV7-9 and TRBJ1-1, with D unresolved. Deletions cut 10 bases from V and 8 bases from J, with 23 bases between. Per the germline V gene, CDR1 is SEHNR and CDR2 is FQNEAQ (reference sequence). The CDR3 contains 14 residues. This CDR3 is CATTAGSYVWEAFF. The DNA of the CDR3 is TGTGCCACTACGGCAGGCAGCTACGTGTGGGAAGCTTTCTTT.

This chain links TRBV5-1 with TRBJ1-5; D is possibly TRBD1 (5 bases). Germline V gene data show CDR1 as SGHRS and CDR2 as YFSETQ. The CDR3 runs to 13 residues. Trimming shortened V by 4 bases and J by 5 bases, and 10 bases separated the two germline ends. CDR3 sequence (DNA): TGCGCCAGCAGCATGGACACAGATCAGCCCCAGCATTTT. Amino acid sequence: CASSMDTDQPQHF.

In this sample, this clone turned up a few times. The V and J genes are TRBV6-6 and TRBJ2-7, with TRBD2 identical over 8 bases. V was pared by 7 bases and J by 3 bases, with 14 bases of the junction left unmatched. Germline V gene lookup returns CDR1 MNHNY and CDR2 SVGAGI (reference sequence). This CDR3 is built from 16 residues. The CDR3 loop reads CASTNAPGTSDYEQYF. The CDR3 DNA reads TGTGCCAGCACCAACGCCCCCGGGACTAGTGACTACGAGCAGTACTTC.

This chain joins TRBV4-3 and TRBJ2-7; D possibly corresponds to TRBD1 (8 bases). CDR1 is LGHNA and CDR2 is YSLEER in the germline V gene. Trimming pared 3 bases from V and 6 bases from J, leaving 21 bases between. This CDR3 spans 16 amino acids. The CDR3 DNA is TGCGCCAGCAGCCAGAGTTACAGGGGGGGGATGGGCGAGCAGTACTTC. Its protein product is CASSQSYRGGMGEQYF.

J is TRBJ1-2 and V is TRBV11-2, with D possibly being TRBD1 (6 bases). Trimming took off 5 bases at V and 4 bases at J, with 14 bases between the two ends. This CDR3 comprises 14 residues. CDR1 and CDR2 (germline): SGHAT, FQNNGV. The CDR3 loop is CASSHMDSRYGYTF. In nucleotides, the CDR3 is TGTGCCAGCAGCCATATGGACAGCCGCTATGGCTACACCTTC.

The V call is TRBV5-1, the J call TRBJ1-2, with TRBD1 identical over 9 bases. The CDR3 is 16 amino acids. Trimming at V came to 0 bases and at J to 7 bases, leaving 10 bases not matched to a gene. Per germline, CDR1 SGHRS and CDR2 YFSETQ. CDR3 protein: CASSLAQGAGSGGYTF. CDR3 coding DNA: TGCGCCAGCAGCTTGGCACAGGGGGCAGGGTCTGGTGGCTACACCTTC.

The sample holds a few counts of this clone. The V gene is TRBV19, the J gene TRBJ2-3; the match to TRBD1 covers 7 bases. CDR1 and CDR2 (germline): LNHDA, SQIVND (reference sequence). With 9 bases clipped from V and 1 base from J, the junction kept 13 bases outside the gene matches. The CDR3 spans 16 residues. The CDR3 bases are TGTGCCAGCGTAGGGGGCCCGAGTCTCGGCACAGATACGCAGTATTTT. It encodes CASVGGPSLGTDTQYF.

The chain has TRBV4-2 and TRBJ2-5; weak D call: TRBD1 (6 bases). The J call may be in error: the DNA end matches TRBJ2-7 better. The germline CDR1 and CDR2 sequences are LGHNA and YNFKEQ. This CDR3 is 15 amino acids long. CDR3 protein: CASSQTQGSIHEQYF. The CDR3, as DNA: TGTGCCAGCAGCCAAACACAGGGTAGTATCCACGAGCAGTACTTC.

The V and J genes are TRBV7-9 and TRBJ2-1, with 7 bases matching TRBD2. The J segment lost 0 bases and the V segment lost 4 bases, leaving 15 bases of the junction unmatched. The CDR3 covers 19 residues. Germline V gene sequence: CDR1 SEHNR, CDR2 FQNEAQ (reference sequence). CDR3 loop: CASSSYGRSSGSSYNEQFF. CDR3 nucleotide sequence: TGTGCCAGCAGCTCATACGGTCGTTCTAGCGGAAGCTCCTACAATGAGCAGTTCTTC. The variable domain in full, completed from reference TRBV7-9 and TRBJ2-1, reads DTGVSQNPRHKITKRGQNVTFRCDPISEHNRLYWYRQTLGQGPEFLTYFQNEAQLEKSRLLSDRFSAERPKGSFSTLEIQRTEQGDSAMYLCASSSYGRSSGSSYNEQFFGPGTRLTVL.

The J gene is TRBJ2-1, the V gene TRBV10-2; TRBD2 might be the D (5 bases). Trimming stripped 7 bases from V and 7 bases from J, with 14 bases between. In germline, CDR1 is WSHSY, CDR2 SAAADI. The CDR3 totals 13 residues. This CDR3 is CASKEVFRNEQFF. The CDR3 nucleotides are TGCGCCAGCAAGGAGGTATTCAGAAATGAGCAGTTCTTC.

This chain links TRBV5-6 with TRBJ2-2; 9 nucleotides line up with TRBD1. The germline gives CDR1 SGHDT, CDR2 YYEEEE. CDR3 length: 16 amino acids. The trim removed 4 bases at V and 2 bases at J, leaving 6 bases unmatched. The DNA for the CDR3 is TGTGCCAGCAGCCTACGGACAGGGGTAAACACCGGGGAGCTGTTTTTT. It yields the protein CASSLRTGVNTGELFF.

This CDR3 is CASSQSTSRVNTEAFF. The CDR3 DNA follows: TGCGCCAGCAGCCAATCAACCTCACGGGTTAACACTGAAGCTTTCTTT. This chain joins TRBV5-1 and TRBJ1-1; D is undetermined. From germline, CDR1 is SGHRS and CDR2 YFSETQ. The CDR3 has 16 amino acids. With 4 bases removed from V and 2 bases from J, the gap between germline ends came to 18 bases.

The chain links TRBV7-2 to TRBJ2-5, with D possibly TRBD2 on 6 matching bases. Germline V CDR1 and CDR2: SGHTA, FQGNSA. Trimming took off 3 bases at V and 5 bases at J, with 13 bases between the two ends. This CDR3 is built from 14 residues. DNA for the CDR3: TGTGCCAGCAGCTTGGCGGGGTTACAGGAGACCCAGTACTTC. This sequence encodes CASSLAGLQETQYF. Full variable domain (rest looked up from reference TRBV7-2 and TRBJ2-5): GAGVSQSPSNKVTEKGKDVELRCDPISGHTALYWYRQSLGQGLEFLIYFQGNSAPDKSGLPSDRFSAERTGGSVSTLTIQRTQQEDSAVYLCASSLAGLQETQYFGPGTRLLVL.

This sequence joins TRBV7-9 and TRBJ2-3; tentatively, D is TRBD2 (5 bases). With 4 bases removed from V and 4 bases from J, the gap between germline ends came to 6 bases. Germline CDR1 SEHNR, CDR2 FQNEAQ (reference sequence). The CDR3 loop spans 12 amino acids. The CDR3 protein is CASSSGADTQYF. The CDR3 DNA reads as TGTGCCAGCAGCTCCGGGGCAGATACGCAGTATTTT.

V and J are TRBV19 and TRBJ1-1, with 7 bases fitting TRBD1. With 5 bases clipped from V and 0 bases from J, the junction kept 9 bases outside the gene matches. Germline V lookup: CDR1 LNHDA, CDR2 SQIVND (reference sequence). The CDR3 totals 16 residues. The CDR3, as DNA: TGTGCCAGTAGTCTTAGGACAGGAACGATGAACACTGAAGCTTTCTTT. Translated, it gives CASSLRTGTMNTEAFF.

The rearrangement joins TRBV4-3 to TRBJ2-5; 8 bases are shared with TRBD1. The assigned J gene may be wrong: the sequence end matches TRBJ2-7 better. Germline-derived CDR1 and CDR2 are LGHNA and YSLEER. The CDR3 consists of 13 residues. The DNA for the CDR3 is TGCGCCAGCAGCCAAAGGACAGGGAACGAGCAGTACTTC. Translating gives CASSQRTGNEQYF.

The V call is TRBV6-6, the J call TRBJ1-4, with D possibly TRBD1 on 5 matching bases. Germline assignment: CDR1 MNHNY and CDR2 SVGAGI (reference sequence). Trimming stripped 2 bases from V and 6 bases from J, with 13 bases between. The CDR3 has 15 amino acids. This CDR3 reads CASSYEQALDEKLFF. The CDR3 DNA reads TGTGCCAGCAGTTACGAACAGGCGCTGGATGAAAAACTGTTTTTT.

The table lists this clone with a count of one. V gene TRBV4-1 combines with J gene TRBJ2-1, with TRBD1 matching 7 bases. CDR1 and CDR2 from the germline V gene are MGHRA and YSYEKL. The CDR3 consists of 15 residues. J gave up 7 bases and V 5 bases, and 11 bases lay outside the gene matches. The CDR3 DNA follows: TGCGCCAGCAGCTTGTTGACAGGGTCTTTGAATGAGCAGTTCTTC. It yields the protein CASSLLTGSLNEQFF.

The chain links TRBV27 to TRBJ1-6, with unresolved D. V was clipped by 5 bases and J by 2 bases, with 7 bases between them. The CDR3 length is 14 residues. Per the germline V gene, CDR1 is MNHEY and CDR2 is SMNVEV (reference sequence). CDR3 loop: CASSPQTYNSPLHF. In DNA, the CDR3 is TGTGCCAGCAGTCCCCAGACCTATAATTCACCCCTCCACTTT.

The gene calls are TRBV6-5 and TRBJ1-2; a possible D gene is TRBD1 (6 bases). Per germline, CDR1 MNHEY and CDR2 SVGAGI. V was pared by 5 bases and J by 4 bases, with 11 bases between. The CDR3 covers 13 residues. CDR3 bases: TGTGCCAGCAGTCCCGAACAGGGCTATGGCTACACCTTC. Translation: CASSPEQGYGYTF.